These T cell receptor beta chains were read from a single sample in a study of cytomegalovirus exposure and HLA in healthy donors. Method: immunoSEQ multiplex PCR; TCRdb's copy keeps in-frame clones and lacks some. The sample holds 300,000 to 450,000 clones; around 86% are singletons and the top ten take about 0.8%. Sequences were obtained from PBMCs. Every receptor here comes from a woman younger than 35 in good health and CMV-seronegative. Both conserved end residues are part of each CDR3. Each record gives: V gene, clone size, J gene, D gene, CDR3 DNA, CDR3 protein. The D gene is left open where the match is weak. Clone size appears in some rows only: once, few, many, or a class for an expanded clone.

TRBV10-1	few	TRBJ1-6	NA	TGCGCCAGCAGTGAACAGGGCTATTCACCCCTCCACTTT	CASSEQGYSPLHF
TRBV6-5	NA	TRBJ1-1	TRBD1	TGTGCCAGCAGTCCTGACAGGGGTAGCACTGAAGCTTTCTTT	CASSPDRGSTEAFF
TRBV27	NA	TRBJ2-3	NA	TGTGCCAGCAGCCTGCGGGCCCCCACTGATACGCAGTATTTT	CASSLRAPTDTQYF
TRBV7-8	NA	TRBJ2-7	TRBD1	TGTGCCAGCAGCCGGAATATGGAAGGGACAGGGTCCTACGAGCAGTACTTC	CASSRNMEGTGSYEQYF
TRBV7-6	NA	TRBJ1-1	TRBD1	TGTGCCAGCAGCTGGGGACAGGGTTTGAACACTGAAGCTTTCTTT	CASSWGQGLNTEAFF
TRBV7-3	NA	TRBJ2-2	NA	TGTGCCAGCAGCTCCCCGGGACTCACAGGCACCGGGGAGCTGTTTTTT	CASSSPGLTGTGELFF
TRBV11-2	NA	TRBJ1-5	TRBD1	TGTGCCAGCAGCCAGGGACAGGCCCAGCCCCAGCATTTT	CASSQGQAQPQHF
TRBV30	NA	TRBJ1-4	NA	TGTGCCTGGAGTTCGGTCGGGGAAAAACTGTTTTTT	CAWSSVGEKLFF
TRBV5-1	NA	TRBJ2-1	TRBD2	TGCGCCAGCAGCCCGGGACTAGCGGGACGTGGTGATGAGCAGTTCTTC	CASSPGLAGRGDEQFF
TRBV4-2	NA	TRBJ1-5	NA	TGTGCCAGCAGCCAAGATCTTCTTCAGCCCCAGCATTTT	CASSQDLLQPQHF
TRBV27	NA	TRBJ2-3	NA	TGTGCCAGCAGCTCCCTCCGAACCCCAGGTAGCACAGATACGCAGTATTTT	CASSSLRTPGSTDTQYF
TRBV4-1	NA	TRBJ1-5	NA	TGCGCCAGCAGCCAAGGACAGCCTAGCAATCAGCCCCAGCATTTT	CASSQGQPSNQPQHF
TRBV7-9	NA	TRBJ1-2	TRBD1	TGTGCCAGCAGCCGGACAGGGGGTTATGGCTACACCTTC	CASSRTGGYGYTF
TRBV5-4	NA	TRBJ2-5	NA	TGTGCCAGCAGCCCCGGGGGTGTTCAAGAGACCCAGTACTTC	CASSPGGVQETQYF
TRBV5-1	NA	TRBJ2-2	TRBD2	TGCGCCAGCAGCGGTAGCGGGGCAGGCGGGGAGCTGTTTTTT	CASSGSGAGGELFF
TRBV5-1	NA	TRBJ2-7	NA	TGCGCCAGCAGCCGCGGACTTGCCTTCTCCTACGAGCAGTACTTC	CASSRGLAFSYEQYF
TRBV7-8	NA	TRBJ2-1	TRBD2	TGTGCCAGCAGGATAGACGAAGGGACTAGCGGGAGGGCTTCCTACAATGAGCAGTTCTTC	CASRIDEGTSGRASYNEQFF